These 18 T cell receptor beta chains originate from one sample sequenced in a study of T-cell reconstitution after alpha-beta-depleted transplantation in children. The authors prepared the TCRbeta library with unique molecular identifiers. TCRdb re-called the PCR reads with MiXCR, one entry per CDR3 protein. The sample lists nearly 550,000 distinct CDR3 sequences, 18% occurring once. The source was PBMCs from the stem cell graft donor, collected from the stem cell graft. The source is a human donor who donated a stem cell graft to a child with acute lymphoblastic leukemia.

This clonotype was recorded a few times. This chain connects TRBV27 to TRBJ1-2; D might be TRBD1 (6 bases). The length of the CDR3 is 17 residues. Germline CDR1 and CDR2: MNHEY and SMNVEV (reference sequence). V dropped 3 bases and J dropped 5 bases, with 22 bases sitting between them. Here the CDR3 DNA reads TGTGCCAGCAGTTTTGGTACAGAGGGGGAGATTCATTATGGCTACACCTTC. Translating gives CASSFGTEGEIHYGYTF.

The chain has TRBV6-1 and TRBJ2-1; D might be TRBD1 or TRBD2, each matching 5 bases. The CDR3 runs 15 residues. Between the trimmed V and J ends, which lost 4 bases and 7 bases, there was a span of 17 bases. Germline V gene lookup returns CDR1 MNHNS and CDR2 SASEGT. The CDR3: CASSVALGVRNEQFF. Here the CDR3 DNA reads TGTGCCAGCAGTGTGGCACTAGGGGTTCGAAATGAGCAGTTCTTC.

This clonotype was detected many times. The chain is built from TRBV18 and TRBJ2-7; no definite D call. Trimming took off 8 bases at V and 3 bases at J, with 20 bases between the two ends. CDR1 is KGHSH and CDR2 is LQKENI in the germline V gene. The CDR3 covers 15 residues. The CDR3 DNA reads TGTGCCAGCCCCCCCGCGCGCCGCGAACTCTACGAGCAGTACTTC. Protein product: CASPPARRELYEQYF. Full variable domain (outside the CDR3, taken from reference TRBV18 and TRBJ2-7): NAGVMQNPRHLVRRRGQEARLRCSPMKGHSHVYWYRQLPEEGLKFMVYLQKENIIDESGMPKERFSAEFPKEGPSILRIQQVVRGDSAAYFCASPPARRELYEQYFGPGTRLTVT.

The chain is built from TRBV20-1 and TRBJ2-1; the match to TRBD2 covers 10 bases. This CDR3 spans 15 amino acids. Germline-derived CDR1 and CDR2 are DFQATT and SNEGSKA (reference sequence). Germline trimming cut 7 bases from V and 5 bases from J; bases unmatched to any gene: 11. The CDR3 coding sequence is TGCAGTGTCAGAGGTCTAGCGGGAGAGAACAATGAGCAGTTCTTC. This codes for CSVRGLAGENNEQFF.

In regard to this clonotype: The junction departs from the called germline gene at one end, perhaps through a read error. The chain uses TRBV5-1 and TRBJ2-3, with TRBD2 identical over 10 bases. The CDR3 sequence is 17 residues long. Per germline, CDR1 SGHRS and CDR2 YFSETQ. The CDR3 DNA sequence: TGCGCCAGCACCTTGGCGGTGACTAGCGGGAGCACAGATACGCAGTATTTT. This sequence encodes CASTLAVTSGSTDTQYF.

The chain carries TRBV20-1 and TRBJ2-7, with D perhaps matching TRBD2 (6 bases). Trimming removed 5 bases at V and 0 bases at J, with 11 bases between. From germline, CDR1 is DFQATT and CDR2 SNEGSKA (reference sequence). The CDR3 extends over 13 amino acids. The CDR3 coding sequence is TGCAGTGCTTTTAGCGGAAGCTCCTACGAGCAGTACTTC. Translating gives CSAFSGSSYEQYF.

Only a few counts were recorded for this clonotype. The J gene is TRBJ2-3, the V gene TRBV2; no definite D call. This CDR3 region has 16 residues. Germline assignment: CDR1 SNHLY and CDR2 FYNNEI. The V end was cut by 5 bases, the J end by 0 bases, with 15 bases between. The CDR3 spells CASSPLRLGSTDTQYF. CDR3 bases: TGTGCCAGCAGTCCCCTTCGACTGGGGAGCACAGATACGCAGTATTTT.

This clonotype was counted a single time. This chain connects TRBV5-6 to TRBJ1-1; D may be TRBD1 (5 bases). The CDR3 spans 14 residues. V was trimmed by 6 bases and J by 1 base, leaving 13 bases between them. Germline CDR1 and CDR2: SGHDT and YYEEEE. The CDR3 here is CASTWLGGNTEAFF. The CDR3 nucleotides read TGTGCCAGCACCTGGCTCGGGGGGAACACTGAAGCTTTCTTT.

The chain recombines TRBV27 with TRBJ1-1; 7 nucleotides line up with TRBD1. Germline lookup yields CDR1 MNHEY and CDR2 SMNVEV (reference sequence). This CDR3 comprises 14 residues. The J segment lost 4 bases and the V segment lost 2 bases, leaving 4 bases of the junction unmatched. The CDR3 DNA is TGTGCCAGCAGTTTAGCGACAGGGTTCACTGAAGCTTTCTTT. Translation gives CASSLATGFTEAFF.

This rearrangement joins TRBV12-3 or TRBV12-4 to TRBJ2-1; the match to TRBD2 covers 9 bases. V shed 2 bases, J shed 0 bases, and the junction held 11 bases outside the gene matches. The CDR3 covers 19 residues. The CDR3 sequence is CASSLRGTSLPSSYNEQFF. In nucleotides, the CDR3 is TGTGCCAGCAGTTTAAGAGGGACTAGCTTACCGAGCTCCTACAATGAGCAGTTCTTC.

The chain joins TRBV7-9 to TRBJ1-1; 8 bases map to TRBD1. Germline trimming cut 5 bases from V and 4 bases from J; bases unmatched to any gene: 3. CDR1 SEHNR and CDR2 FQNEAQ come from the germline V gene (reference sequence). There are 13 residues in the CDR3. The CDR3 bases are TGTGCCAGCAGCGCGGACAGGGCCACTGAAGCTTTCTTT. Translating gives CASSADRATEAFF.

This clonotype has a handful of counts. The chain is built from TRBV29-1 and TRBJ1-1, with D possibly matching TRBD1 (5 bases). This CDR3 has 15 residues. The V gene lost 1 base and the J gene lost 4 bases, with 16 bases spanning the gap. Per the germline V gene, CDR1 is SQVTM and CDR2 is ANQGSEA. CDR3 protein: CSVEGPDRGGTEAFF. For the CDR3, the DNA is TGCAGCGTTGAAGGTCCCGACCGGGGGGGCACTGAAGCTTTCTTT.

This clonotype showed up just a few times. V is TRBV5-1 and J is TRBJ2-5; 10 positions agree with TRBD2. Trimming cost V 0 bases and J 1 base; bases outside gene matches: 3. This CDR3 is 16 amino acids long. CDR1 and CDR2 from the germline V gene are SGHRS and YFSETQ. The CDR3: CASSLGTSGAQETQYF. Written as DNA, the CDR3 is TGCGCCAGCAGCTTGGGGACTAGCGGAGCCCAAGAGACCCAGTACTTC.

The gene calls are TRBV12-3 or TRBV12-4 and TRBJ1-2; D call uncertain. CDR3 size: 11 residues. Trimming cost V 7 bases and J 9 bases, with 12 bases left between them. DNA for the CDR3: TGTGCCAGCATTCAACGGGAGAGCTACACCTTC. Protein product: CASIQRESYTF.

This clonotype turned up a few times. The chain is built from TRBV15 and TRBJ2-2; unclear D gene. This CDR3 comprises 17 residues. V was pared by 2 bases and J by 5 bases, with 18 bases between. Germline V gene data show CDR1 as LNHNV and CDR2 as YYDKDF (reference sequence). CDR3 DNA sequence: TGTGCCACCAGCAGAATCCCCCCGCCCACGAGGACCGGGGAGCTGTTTTTT. Translated, it gives CATSRIPPPTRTGELFF.

This chain uses TRBV3-1 with TRBJ2-5; D gene uncertain. Germline values: CDR1 LGHDT, CDR2 YNNKEL (reference sequence). The CDR3 has 14 residues. V was cut by 0 bases and J by 4 bases, with 9 bases left in between. The CDR3: CASSQETGLETQYF. The CDR3 nucleotides are TGTGCCAGCAGCCAAGAAACCGGGCTAGAGACCCAGTACTTC.

This clonotype was detected only a few times. V gene TRBV20-1 combines with J gene TRBJ2-7; 7 nucleotides line up with TRBD2. Germline values: CDR1 DFQATT, CDR2 SNEGSKA (reference sequence). Germline trimming cut 1 base from V and 0 bases from J; bases unmatched to any gene: 3. The CDR3 has 14 residues. The CDR3 sequence: CSARASGSSYEQYF. CDR3 in DNA: TGCAGTGCTAGAGCTAGCGGTAGCTCCTACGAGCAGTACTTC.

The rearrangement joins TRBV29-1 to TRBJ2-2, with D perhaps TRBD1 (6 bases). The CDR3 spans 14 residues. CDR1 is SQVTM and CDR2 is ANQGSEA in the germline V gene. V was cut by 6 bases and J by 5 bases, with 16 bases left in between. The CDR3 DNA reads as TGCAGCGTCGCCGGGACAATGGGGACCGGGGAGCTGTTTTTT. It codes for CSVAGTMGTGELFF.